This T cell receptor (beta chain) derives from a study of cytomegalovirus exposure and HLA in healthy donors. In the study overall: One earlier analysis, a look at around 180 million T cells, found some 100 million unique TCR beta sequences.

Trimming pared 5 bases from V and 1 base from J, leaving 16 bases between. Per the germline V gene, CDR1 is SEHNR and CDR2 is FQNEAQ (reference sequence). This CDR3 contains 16 residues. Study-level findings and limits: In a later analysis, parvovirus B19, influenza, CMV and Epstein-Barr virus appeared linked to several top co-occurrence clusters.

With respect to this clone: As yet, its antigen is unknown.

The study ran its PCR with 60 Vbeta and 13 Jbeta primers. In the study's own analysis: Approximately 12 million of 65 million to 95 million unique TCR beta chains were shared, per a later count. Repertoires were generated with immunoSEQ multiplex PCR, while TCRdb's copy carries only in-frame clones and drops some. Clonal size and the V and J genes are those of that table, whereas D and trimming came from the DNA. The sample lists around 120,000 clones, more than 60% seen once, with 2.7% in the top ten. The receptor was derived from a woman aged 40 to 50 in good health and CMV-seropositive. J is TRBJ2-3 and V is TRBV7-9; weak D call: TRBD1 (8 bases). Specimen: PBMCs. The CDR3 nucleotides are TGTGCCAGCAGCGCAGGGGGCGGGGGCCGCACAGATACGCAGTATTTT. Translation: CASSAGGGGRTDTQYF. Drawing the rest from reference TRBV7-9 and TRBJ2-3, the complete variable domain is DTGVSQNPRHKITKRGQNVTFRCDPISEHNRLYWYRQTLGQGPEFLTYFQNEAQLEKSRLLSDRFSAERPKGSFSTLEIQRTEQGDSAMYLCASSAGGGGRTDTQYFGPGTRLTVL.